This T cell receptor (beta chain) came from a study of sequential checkpoint blockade in melanoma. Indicated treatment: randomized to nivolumab then ipilimumab (arm A) or the reverse (arm B). The repertoire was sequenced with immunoSEQ multiplex PCR; TCRdb's copy has only in-frame clones and lacks some. The profile shows about 40,000 clones, roughly 85% of them singletons. The V gene's germline CDR1 is LGHNA and CDR2 YSLEER. With 6 bases clipped from V and 5 bases from J, the junction kept 9 bases outside the gene matches. The CDR3 is 16 amino acids. The source material was CD8+ T cells sorted from blood (inferred from file names), sampled from a patient given nivolumab and ipilimumab in sequence. The V call is TRBV4-3, the J call TRBJ2-3; TRBD2 matches 12 bases. This clonotype was sampled from a human donor with melanoma. The CDR3 region has the DNA TGCGCCAGCAGTCCAACCTCGACTAGCGGGAGAGATACGCAGTATTTT. It codes for CASSPTSTSGRDTQYF.